This T cell receptor (beta chain) was observed in a study of blood T cell repertoires in COVID-19. Study background: Both acute and convalescent COVID-19 samples were obtained from the United States, Italy and Spain.

Original processing methods: Quantification of nucleated cells was approximated via reference gene primer amplification. TCRdb's table, derived via immunoSEQ multiplex PCR, lists solely in-frame clones and lacks some. For V, J and clone size, that table is used; D and trimming come from the DNA. The top ten hold roughly 3.1% of the sample, which has a few hundred thousand clones, more than 70% seen once. CDR1 is ENHRY, CDR2 SYGVKD, per germline. This CDR3 region has 16 residues. V was pared by 5 bases and J by 1 base, with 9 bases of the junction left unmatched. Sequencing was performed on peripheral blood. This sequence was found in a young woman with acute or convalescent COVID-19. The V gene is TRBV10-3, the J gene TRBJ2-3; 7 bases align to TRBD2. CDR3 coding DNA: TGTGCCATCAGTACCCCGTCTGCGGGAGGCACAGATACGCAGTATTTT. Residues: CAISTPSAGGTDTQYF.